The rows below give T cell receptor beta chains drawn from one sample of a study of identical twins. TCRdb re-analysed the 5' RACE reads in MiXCR, keeping a single row per CDR3 protein. The repertoire consists of hundreds of thousands of distinct CDR3 sequences, with 9% to 15% occurring once and the leading ten covering around 1.6%. The data also belong to a second study, concerning yellow fever vaccine responses in identical twins.

What was sequenced was PBMCs. The receptors stem from a woman under 30 in good health. CDR3s include the opening cysteine and the closing phenylalanine or tryptophan.

V gene | CDR3 protein
TRBV7-6 | CASSLGQGARTGELFF
TRBV3-1 | CASSHPYYGYTF
TRBV12-5 | CASGLNWVDEQYF
TRBV4-1 | CASSQVGTTNEKLFF
TRBV15 | CATSRESLMGTEAFF
TRBV12-3/TRBV12-4 | CASTGQGNSNQPQHF
TRBV20-1 | CSARTDYGYTF
TRBV12-3/TRBV12-4 | CASSDRGRALNTEAFF
TRBV20-1 | CSARPGTSGSSPYEQYF
TRBV18 | CASSSTDGTSYNEQFF
TRBV4-1 | CASSQDLDSRWSNEQFF
TRBV6-2/TRBV6-3 | CASRNLGTILGKNIQYF
TRBV2 | CASKGNSGGTDTQYF
TRBV4-1 | CASSQGAGRYGYTF
TRBV6-1 | CASSGLAGRNTGELFF
TRBV27 | CASSSGLAGGSVYEQYF
TRBV10-3 | CAISESPSGDYEQYF
TRBV27 | CASGDPPSGRAYNEQFF
TRBV12-3/TRBV12-4 | CASSLKPQGRTEAFF
TRBV10-3 | CAISDFDNPYEQYF
TRBV28 | CASSPWTSGSTGELFF
TRBV5-6 | CASSAPTRANTEAFF
TRBV20-1 | CSARGQPNTEAFF
TRBV5-1 | CASSALGGGGTDTQYF
TRBV15 | CATSPRGETQYF
TRBV12-5 | CASGFAERAYNEQFF
TRBV5-1 | CASSLRLLAGENEQFF
TRBV4-2 | CASSQDRIQRLTSYEQYF
TRBV10-2 | CASRAGGRTGELFF
TRBV11-2 | CASSEELNTEAFF
TRBV28 | CASRTDTYEQYF
TRBV7-9 | CASSLAQTGADIQYF
TRBV12-3/TRBV12-4 | CASRGTGANTEAFF
TRBV11-3 | CASSPTGQAVSPLHF
TRBV28 | CASSHRQGRTDTQYF
TRBV7-9 | CASSLLAGLNIQYF
TRBV20-1 | CSATTRINIQYF
TRBV12-3/TRBV12-4 | CASSSPGTSTEAFF
TRBV6-1 | CASTPPLAGVNEQFF
TRBV2 | CASKEDSYEQYF
TRBV28 | CASSFSRGQGRGEQFF
TRBV12-3/TRBV12-4 | CASSLGQLTETFF
TRBV5-1 | CASSLTPGETQYF
TRBV6-1 | CASSREREAYNEQFF
TRBV10-3 | CAISELAGGTYEQYF
TRBV7-8 | CASSITEGNTIYF
TRBV28 | CASSYDPLLAGGYNEQFF
TRBV14 | CASSQGSSRRGLSYNEQFF